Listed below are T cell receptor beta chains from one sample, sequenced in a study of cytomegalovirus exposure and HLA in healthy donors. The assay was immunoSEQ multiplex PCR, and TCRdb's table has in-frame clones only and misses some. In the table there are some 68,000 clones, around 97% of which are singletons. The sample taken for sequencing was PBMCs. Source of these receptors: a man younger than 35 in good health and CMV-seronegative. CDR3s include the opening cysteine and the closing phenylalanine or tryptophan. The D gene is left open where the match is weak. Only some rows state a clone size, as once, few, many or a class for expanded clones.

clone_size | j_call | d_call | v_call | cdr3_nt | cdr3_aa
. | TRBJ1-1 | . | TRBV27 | TGTGCCAGCAGTTTAGGGGGGGCGGACACTGAAGCTTTCTTT | CASSLGGADTEAFF
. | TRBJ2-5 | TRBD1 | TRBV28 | TGTGCCAGCAGTTCGTGGGGACAGGGGGCGGAAGAGACCCAGTACTTC | CASSSWGQGAEETQYF
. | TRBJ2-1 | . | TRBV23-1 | TGCGCCAGCAGTGATGGCGGGTCAGGCGCCCCCTACAATGAGCAGTTCTTC | CASSDGGSGAPYNEQFF
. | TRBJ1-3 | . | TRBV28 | TGTGCCAGCAGCCGGAGCCGTGCTTCTGGAAACACCATATATTTT | CASSRSRASGNTIYF
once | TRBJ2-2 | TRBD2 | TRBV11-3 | TGTGCCAGCAGCTTCCCCGCGGGAGTCAACACCGGGGAGCTGTTTTTT | CASSFPAGVNTGELFF
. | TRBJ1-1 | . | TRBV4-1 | TGCGCCAGCAGCACAGGGATGAACACTGAAGCTTTCTTT | CASSTGMNTEAFF
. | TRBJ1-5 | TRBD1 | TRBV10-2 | TGCGCCAGCAGTGAGTCGGGACAGGGATATCAGCCCCAGCATTTT | CASSESGQGYQPQHF
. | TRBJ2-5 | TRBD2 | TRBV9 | TGTGCCAGCAGCGTGGGGACTAGCGGGCCTCAGGAGACCCAGTACTTC | CASSVGTSGPQETQYF
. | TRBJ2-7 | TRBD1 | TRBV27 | TGTGCCAGCAGTTCCGCCGGGACAGGGCGGTACGAGCAGTACTTC | CASSSAGTGRYEQYF
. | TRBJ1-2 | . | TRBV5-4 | TGTGCCAGCAGCTCGGAGCGGGGGGCTACTAACTATGGCTACACCTTC | CASSSERGATNYGYTF
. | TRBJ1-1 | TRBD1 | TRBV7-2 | TGTGCCAGCAGCTTATTCCAGGGGGCCGCTGAAGCTTTCTTT | CASSLFQGAAEAFF
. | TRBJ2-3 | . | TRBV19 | TGTGCCAGTAGTACGAAGCGGAGTTCAGATACGCAGTATTTT | CASSTKRSSDTQYF
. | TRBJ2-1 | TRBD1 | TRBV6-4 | TGTGCCAGCAGTGACGGGACAGGGGGGAACAATGAGCAGTTCTTC | CASSDGTGGNNEQFF
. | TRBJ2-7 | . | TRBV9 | TGTGCCAGCAGCGTAGCAGTTAACTCCTACGAGCAGTACTTC | CASSVAVNSYEQYF
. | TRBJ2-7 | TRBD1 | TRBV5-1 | TGCGCCAGCAGCTTGGAGGGGGCGTACCCCACCTACGAGCAGTACTTC | CASSLEGAYPTYEQYF
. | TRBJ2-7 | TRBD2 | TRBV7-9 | TGTGCCAGCATCCGGACTAGCGGGAGCGCCTACGAGCAGTACTTC | CASIRTSGSAYEQYF
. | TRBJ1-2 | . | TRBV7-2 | TGTGCCAGCAGCCCTAGGACAACCTCTAACTATGGCTACACCTTC | CASSPRTTSNYGYTF
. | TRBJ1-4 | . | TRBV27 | TGTGCCAGCAGCCTCCTAGGGGTGACTAATGAAAAACTGTTTTTT | CASSLLGVTNEKLFF
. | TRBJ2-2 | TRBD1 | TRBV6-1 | TGTGCCAGCAGTGAATTTGCAGGGGGCACCGGGGAGCTGTTTTTT | CASSEFAGGTGELFF
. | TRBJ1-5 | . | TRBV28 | TGTGCCAGCAGCACCCGGGGGGCGGTCATCAATCAGCCCCAGCATTTT | CASSTRGAVINQPQHF
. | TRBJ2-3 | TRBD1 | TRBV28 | TGTGCCAGCAGTTTTAGCACTGAGGGGGCAACTGGGTATTTT | CASSFSTEGATGYF
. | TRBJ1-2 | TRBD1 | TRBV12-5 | TGTGCTAGTGGTCCCGGGACAGGGACCGTAAACACCTTC | CASGPGTGTVNTF
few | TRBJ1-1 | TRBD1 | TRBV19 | TGTGCCAGTAGTCTCGACAGGGGGCACACTGAAGCTTTCTTT | CASSLDRGHTEAFF
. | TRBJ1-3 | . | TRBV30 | TGTGCCTGCCCCTTGGGGGGTTTAGGAAACACCATATATTTT | CACPLGGLGNTIYF
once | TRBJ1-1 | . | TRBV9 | TGTGCCAGCAGCCCCCACGGGTCGAACACTGAAGCTTTCTTT | CASSPHGSNTEAFF
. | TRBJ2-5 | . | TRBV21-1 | TGTGCCAGCAGCAAACGCCAATTCAAGAGAACCCAGTACTTC | CASSKRQFKRTQYF
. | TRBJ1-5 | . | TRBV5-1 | TGCGCCAGCAGCTTGGTTGGGGGCTCGGGTCAGCCCCAGCATTTT | CASSLVGGSGQPQHF
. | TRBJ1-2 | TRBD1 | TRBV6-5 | TGTGCCAGCAGTTACTCACAGGGGAAAGAGGGCTACACCTTC | CASSYSQGKEGYTF
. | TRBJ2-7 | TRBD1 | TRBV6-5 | TGTGCCAGCAGTTACTCCGGGACAGGGGATTACGAGCAGTACTTC | CASSYSGTGDYEQYF
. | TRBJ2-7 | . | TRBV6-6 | TGTGCCAGCAGTTCCAGGGCCGAGCAGTACTTC | CASSSRAEQYF
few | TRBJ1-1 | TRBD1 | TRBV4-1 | TGCGCCAGCAGCCAAGATGCCCCGGACAGGGGGGTCACTGAAGCTTTCTTT | CASSQDAPDRGVTEAFF
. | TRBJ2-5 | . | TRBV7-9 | TGTGCCAGCACCTCAGGGGTACAAGAGACCCAGTACTTC | CASTSGVQETQYF
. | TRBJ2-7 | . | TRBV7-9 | TGTGCCAGCAGCCCCCTCCAAGGGGCGGGGGAGCAGTACTTC | CASSPLQGAGEQYF
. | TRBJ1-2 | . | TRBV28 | TGTGCCAGCAGTTTGGGAGGGGGAGAATATGGCTACACCTTC | CASSLGGGEYGYTF
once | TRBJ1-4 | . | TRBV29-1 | TGCAGCGTTAAAACCCCGGGGGAAAAACTGTTTTTT | CSVKTPGEKLFF